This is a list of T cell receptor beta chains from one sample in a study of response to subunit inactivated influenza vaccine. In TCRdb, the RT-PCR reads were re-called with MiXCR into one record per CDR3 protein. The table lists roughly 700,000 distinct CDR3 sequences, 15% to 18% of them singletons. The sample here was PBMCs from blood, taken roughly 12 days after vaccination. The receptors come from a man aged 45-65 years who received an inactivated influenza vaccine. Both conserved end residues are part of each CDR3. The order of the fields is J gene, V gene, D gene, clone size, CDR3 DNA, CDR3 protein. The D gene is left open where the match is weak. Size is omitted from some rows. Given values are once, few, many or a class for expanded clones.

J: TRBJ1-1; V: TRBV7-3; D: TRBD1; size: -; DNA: TGTGCCAGCAGCATGGGACAGGGGTTACCTGAAGCTTTCTTT; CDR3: CASSMGQGLPEAFF
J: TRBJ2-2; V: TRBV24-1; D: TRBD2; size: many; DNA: TGTGCCACCAGTGATACGGCTAGCGGAATCACCGGGGAGCTGTTTTTT; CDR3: CATSDTASGITGELFF
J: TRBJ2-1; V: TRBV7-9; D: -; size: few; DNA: TGTGCCAGCAGCCCCTACGACAATGAGCAGTTCTTC; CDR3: CASSPYDNEQFF
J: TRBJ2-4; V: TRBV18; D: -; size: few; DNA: TGTGCCAGCTCACCGCAGTCAGTCCAGGGCAAAAACATTCAGTACTTC; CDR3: CASSPQSVQGKNIQYF
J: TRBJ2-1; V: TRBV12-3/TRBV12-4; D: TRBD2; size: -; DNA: TGTGCCAGCAGTCAAACTAGCGGGGGGGCAAATGAGCAGTTCTTC; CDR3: CASSQTSGGANEQFF
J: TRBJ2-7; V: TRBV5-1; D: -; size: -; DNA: TGCGCCAGCAGCCTGCGGACGGGCACGGCCTACGAGCAGTACTTC; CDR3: CASSLRTGTAYEQYF
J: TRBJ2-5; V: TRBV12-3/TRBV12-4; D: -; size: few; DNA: TGTGCCAGCAGTTTCGCGAACCAAGAGACCCAGTACTTC; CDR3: CASSFANQETQYF
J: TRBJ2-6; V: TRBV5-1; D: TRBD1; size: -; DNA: TGCGCCAGCAGCTTACCCGGACAGGGATTAACTGGGGCCAACGTCCTGACTTTC; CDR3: CASSLPGQGLTGANVLTF
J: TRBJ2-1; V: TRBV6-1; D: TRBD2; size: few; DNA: TGTGCCAGCAGCCCTGGACTAGCGGGACCTTACAATGAGCAGTTCTTC; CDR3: CASSPGLAGPYNEQFF
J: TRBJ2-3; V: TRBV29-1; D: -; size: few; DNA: TGCAGCGTTGGGGTACGAGATACGCAGTATTTT; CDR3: CSVGVRDTQYF
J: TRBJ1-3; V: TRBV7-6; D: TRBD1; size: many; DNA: TGTGCCAGCAGCTTAGCGCCCAGACAGGGGGCGAACACCATATATTTT; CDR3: CASSLAPRQGANTIYF
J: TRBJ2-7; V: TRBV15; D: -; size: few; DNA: TGTGCCACCAGCAGAGGGACGTGGGGCTTGGGGGGCGAGCAGTACTTC; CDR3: CATSRGTWGLGGEQYF
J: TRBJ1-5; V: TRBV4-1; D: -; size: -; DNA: TGCGCCAGCAGCCAAGGCGCCAGCGGTTATCAGCCCCAGCATTTT; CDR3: CASSQGASGYQPQHF
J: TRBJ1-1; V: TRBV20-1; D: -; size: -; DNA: TGCAGTGCTAGGCCCCTCAGGGAGGGTGAAGCTTTCTTT; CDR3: CSARPLREGEAFF
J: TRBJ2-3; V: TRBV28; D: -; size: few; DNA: TGTGCCAGCAGCCTTAGGACCACTCGGTGGACAGATACGCAGTATTTT; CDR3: CASSLRTTRWTDTQYF
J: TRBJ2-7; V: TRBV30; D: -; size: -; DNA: TGTGCCTGGAGCCGCGGGACAGCCCCAAACGCAAACTTC; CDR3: CAWSRGTAPNANF
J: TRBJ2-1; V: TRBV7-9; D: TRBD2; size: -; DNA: TGTGCCAGCGGAAGTAGCGGGAGGGGGGGTGAGCAGTTCTTC; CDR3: CASGSSGRGGEQFF
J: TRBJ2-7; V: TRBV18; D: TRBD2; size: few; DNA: TGTGCCAGCTCCCCCCAGCGGGGGACCTACGAGCAGTACTTC; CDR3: CASSPQRGTYEQYF
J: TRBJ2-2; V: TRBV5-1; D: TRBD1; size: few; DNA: TGCGCCAGCAGCATAGCCGGGACAGGGGTAATCACCGGGGAGCTGTTTTTT; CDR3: CASSIAGTGVITGELFF
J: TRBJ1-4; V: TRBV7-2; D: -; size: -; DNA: TGTGCCAGCAGCTCACAACACGGCACTAATGAAAAACTGTTTTTT; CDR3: CASSSQHGTNEKLFF
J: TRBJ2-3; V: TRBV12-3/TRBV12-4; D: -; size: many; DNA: TGTGCCAGCCGCGGAGGGCAGGGAGACACGGCGCAGTATTTT; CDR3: CASRGGQGDTAQYF
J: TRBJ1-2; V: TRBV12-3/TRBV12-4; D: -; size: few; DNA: TGTGCCAGCAGTTCCCAGACGGTTAACTATGGCTACACCTTC; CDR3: CASSSQTVNYGYTF
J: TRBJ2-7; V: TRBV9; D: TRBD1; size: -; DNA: TGTGCCAGCAGCGTAGGGGACAGGCTTGGCGAGCAGTACTTC; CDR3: CASSVGDRLGEQYF
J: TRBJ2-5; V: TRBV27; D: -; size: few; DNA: TGTGCCAGCAGGGGTGGGGCCCTGGGCGAGACCCAGTACTTC; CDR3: CASRGGALGETQYF
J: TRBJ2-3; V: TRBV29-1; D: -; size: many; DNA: TGCAGCGGAACTGTGATCACAGATACGCAGTATTTT; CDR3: CSGTVITDTQYF
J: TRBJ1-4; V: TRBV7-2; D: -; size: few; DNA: TGTGCCAGCAGCTTAGACGGGCCTTTAGTCTCTGAAAAACTGTTTTTT; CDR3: CASSLDGPLVSEKLFF
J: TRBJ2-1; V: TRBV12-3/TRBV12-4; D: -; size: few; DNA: TGTGCCAGCACACCCTGGGGCAGTGCGAGCTCCTACAATGAGCAGTTCTTC; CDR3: CASTPWGSASSYNEQFF